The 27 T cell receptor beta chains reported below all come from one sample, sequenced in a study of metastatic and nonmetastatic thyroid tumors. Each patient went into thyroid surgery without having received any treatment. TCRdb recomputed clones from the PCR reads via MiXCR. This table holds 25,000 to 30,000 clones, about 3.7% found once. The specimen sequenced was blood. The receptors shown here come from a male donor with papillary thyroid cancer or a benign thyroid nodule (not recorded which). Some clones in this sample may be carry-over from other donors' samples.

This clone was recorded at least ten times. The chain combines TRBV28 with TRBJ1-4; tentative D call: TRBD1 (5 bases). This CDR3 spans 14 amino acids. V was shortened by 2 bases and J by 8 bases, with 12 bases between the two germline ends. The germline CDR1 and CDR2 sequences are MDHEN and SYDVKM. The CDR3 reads CASSLSGGEEKLFF. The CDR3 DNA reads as TGTGCCAGCAGTTTAAGTGGGGGGGAAGAAAAACTGTTTTTT.

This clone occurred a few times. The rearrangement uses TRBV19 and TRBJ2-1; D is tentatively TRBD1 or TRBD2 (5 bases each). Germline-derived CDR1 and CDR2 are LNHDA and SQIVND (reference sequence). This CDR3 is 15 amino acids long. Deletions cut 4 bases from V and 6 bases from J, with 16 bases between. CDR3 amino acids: CASSTRDGEGNEQFF. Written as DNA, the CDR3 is TGTGCCAGTAGTACCCGGGACGGAGAAGGCAATGAGCAGTTCTTC.

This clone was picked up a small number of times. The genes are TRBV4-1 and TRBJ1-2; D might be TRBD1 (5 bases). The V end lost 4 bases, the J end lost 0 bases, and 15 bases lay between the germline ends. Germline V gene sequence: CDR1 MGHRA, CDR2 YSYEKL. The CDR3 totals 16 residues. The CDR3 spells CASSLHRTQPNYGYTF. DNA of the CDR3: TGCGCCAGCAGCCTTCATAGGACACAACCTAACTATGGCTACACCTTC.

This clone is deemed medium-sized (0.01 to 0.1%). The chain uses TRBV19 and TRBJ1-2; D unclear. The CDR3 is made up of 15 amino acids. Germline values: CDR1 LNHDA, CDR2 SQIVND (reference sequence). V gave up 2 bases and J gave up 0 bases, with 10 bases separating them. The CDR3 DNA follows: TGTGCCAGTAGTATACGGACGCTTACTAACTATGGCTACACCTTC. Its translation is CASSIRTLTNYGYTF.

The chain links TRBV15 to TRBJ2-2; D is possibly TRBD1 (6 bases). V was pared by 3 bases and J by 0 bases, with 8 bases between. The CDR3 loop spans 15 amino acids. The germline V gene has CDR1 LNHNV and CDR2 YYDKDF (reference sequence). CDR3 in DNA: TGTGCCACCAGCAGTCGGGACACGAACACCGGGGAGCTGTTTTTT. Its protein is CATSSRDTNTGELFF.

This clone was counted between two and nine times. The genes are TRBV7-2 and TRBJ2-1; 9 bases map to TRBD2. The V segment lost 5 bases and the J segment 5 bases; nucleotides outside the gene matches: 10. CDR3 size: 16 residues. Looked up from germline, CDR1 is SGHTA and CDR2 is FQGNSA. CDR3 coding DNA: TGTGCCAGCAGCGCGCGGACTAGCGAGGTCCACAATGAGCAGTTCTTC. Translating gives CASSARTSEVHNEQFF.

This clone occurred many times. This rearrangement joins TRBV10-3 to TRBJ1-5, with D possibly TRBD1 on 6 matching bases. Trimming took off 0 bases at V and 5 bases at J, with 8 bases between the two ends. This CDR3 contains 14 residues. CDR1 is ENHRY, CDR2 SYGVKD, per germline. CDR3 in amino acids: CAISESRGDQPQHF. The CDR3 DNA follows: TGTGCCATCAGTGAGTCGAGGGGGGATCAGCCCCAGCATTTT.

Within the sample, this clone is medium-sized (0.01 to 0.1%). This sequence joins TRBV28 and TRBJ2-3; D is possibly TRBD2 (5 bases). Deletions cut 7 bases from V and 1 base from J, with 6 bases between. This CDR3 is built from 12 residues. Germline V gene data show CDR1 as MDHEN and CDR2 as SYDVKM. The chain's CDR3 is CASMRGTDTQYF. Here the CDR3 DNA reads TGTGCCAGCATGCGGGGCACAGATACGCAGTATTTT.

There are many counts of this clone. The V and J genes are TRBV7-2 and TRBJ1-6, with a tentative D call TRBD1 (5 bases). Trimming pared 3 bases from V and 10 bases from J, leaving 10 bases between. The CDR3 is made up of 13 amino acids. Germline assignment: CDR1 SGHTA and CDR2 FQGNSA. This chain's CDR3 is CASSFPGNSPLHF. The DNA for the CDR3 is TGTGCCAGCAGCTTTCCAGGGAACTCACCCCTCCACTTT.

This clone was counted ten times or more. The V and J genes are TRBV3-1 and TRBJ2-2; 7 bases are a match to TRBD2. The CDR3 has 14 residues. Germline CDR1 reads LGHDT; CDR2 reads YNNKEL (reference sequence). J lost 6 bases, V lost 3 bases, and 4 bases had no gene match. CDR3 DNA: TGTGCCAGCAGCCAGGGGGGGACGGCCGGGGAGCTGTTTTTT. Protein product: CASSQGGTAGELFF.

For the CDR3, the DNA is TGTGCCAGCAGCTTAGAGGGAGACAGTCGAGCCTTTATGGCTTACGAGCAGTACTTC. Translation: CASSLEGDSRAFMAYEQYF. V is TRBV7-8 and J is TRBJ2-7; tentatively, D is TRBD1 or TRBD2 (5 bases each). The CDR3 covers 19 residues. The V end lost 1 base, the J end lost 4 bases, and 26 bases lay between the germline ends. CDR1 and CDR2 from the germline V gene are SGHVS and FQNEAQ.

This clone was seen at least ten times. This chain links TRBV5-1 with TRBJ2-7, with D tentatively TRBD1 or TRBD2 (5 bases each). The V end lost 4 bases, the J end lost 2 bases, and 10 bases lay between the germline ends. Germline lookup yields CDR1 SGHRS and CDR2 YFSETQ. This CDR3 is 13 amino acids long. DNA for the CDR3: TGCGCCAGCAGCGGGGACCTAGCCTACGAGCAGTACTTC. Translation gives CASSGDLAYEQYF.

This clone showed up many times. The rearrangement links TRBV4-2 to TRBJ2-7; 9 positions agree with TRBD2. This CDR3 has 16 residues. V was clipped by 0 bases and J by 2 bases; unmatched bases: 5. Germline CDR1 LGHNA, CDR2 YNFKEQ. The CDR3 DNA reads TGTGCCAGCAGCCAAGAGTGGACTAGCGAGGCCTACGAGCAGTACTTC. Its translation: CASSQEWTSEAYEQYF.

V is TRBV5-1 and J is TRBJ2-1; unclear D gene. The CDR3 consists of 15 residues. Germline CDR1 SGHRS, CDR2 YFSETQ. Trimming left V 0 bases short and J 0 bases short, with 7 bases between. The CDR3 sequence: CASSLGAVSYNEQFF. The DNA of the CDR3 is TGCGCCAGCAGCTTGGGGGCAGTCTCCTACAATGAGCAGTTCTTC.

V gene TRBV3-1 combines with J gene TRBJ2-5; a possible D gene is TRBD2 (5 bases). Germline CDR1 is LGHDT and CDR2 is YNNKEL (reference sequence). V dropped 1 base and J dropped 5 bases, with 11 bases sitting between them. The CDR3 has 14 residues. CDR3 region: CASSQGLGVETQYF. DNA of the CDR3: TGTGCCAGCAGCCAAGGACTGGGAGTGGAGACCCAGTACTTC.

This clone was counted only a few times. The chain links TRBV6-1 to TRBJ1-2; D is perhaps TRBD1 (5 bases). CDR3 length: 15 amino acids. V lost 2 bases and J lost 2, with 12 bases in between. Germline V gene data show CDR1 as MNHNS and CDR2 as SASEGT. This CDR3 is CASSEPDRINYGYTF. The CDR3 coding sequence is TGTGCCAGCAGTGAACCAGACAGAATAAACTATGGCTACACCTTC.

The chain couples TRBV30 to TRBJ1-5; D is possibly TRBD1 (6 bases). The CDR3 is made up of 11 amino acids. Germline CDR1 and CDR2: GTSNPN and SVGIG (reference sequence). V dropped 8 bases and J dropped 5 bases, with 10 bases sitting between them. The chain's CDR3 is CALGGDQPQHF. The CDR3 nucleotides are TGTGCCCTAGGGGGGGATCAGCCCCAGCATTTT.

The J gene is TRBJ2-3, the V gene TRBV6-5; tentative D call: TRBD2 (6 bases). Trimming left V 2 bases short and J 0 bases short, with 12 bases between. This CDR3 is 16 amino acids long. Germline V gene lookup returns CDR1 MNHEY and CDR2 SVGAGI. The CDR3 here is CASSYGAGLSTDTQYF. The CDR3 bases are TGTGCCAGCAGTTACGGTGCGGGACTTAGCACAGATACGCAGTATTTT.

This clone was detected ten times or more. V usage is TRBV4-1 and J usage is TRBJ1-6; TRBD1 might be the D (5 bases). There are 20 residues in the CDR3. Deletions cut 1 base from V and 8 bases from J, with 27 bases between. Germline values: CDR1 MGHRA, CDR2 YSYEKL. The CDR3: CASSQVLLGHSGVDYSPLHF. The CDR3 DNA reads TGCGCCAGCAGCCAAGTTCTTCTCGGACACAGTGGGGTGGATTATTCACCCCTCCACTTT.

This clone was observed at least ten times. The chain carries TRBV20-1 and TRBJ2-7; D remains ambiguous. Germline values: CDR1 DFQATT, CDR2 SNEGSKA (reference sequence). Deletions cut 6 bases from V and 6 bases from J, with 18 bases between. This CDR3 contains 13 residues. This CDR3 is CSAYDGASTEQYF. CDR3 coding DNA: TGCAGTGCATATGACGGTGCCTCTACCGAGCAGTACTTC.

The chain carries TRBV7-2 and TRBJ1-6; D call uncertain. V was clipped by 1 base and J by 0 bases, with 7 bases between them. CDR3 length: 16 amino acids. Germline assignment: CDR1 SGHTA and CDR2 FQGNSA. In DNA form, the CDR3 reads TGTGCCAGCAGCTTAGGAGGCAGCTCCTATAATTCACCCCTCCACTTT. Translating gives CASSLGGSSYNSPLHF.

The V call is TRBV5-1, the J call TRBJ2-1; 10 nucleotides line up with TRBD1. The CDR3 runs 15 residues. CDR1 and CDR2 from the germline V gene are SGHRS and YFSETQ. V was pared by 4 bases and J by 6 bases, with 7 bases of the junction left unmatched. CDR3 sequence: CASSAGTGVGNEQFF. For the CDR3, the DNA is TGCGCCAGCAGCGCCGGGACAGGGGTCGGCAATGAGCAGTTCTTC. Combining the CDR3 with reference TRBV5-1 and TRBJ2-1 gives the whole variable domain KAGVTQTPRYLIKTRGQQVTLSCSPISGHRSVSWYQQTPGQGLQFLFEYFSETQRNKGNFPGRFSGRQFSNSRSEMNVSTLELGDSALYLCASSAGTGVGNEQFFGPGTRLTVL.

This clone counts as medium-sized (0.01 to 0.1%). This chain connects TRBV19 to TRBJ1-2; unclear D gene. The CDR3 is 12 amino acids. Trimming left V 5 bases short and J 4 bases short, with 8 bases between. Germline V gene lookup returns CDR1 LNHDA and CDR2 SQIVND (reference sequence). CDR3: CASSRAVYGYTF. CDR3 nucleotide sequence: TGTGCCAGTAGTCGGGCAGTCTATGGCTACACCTTC.

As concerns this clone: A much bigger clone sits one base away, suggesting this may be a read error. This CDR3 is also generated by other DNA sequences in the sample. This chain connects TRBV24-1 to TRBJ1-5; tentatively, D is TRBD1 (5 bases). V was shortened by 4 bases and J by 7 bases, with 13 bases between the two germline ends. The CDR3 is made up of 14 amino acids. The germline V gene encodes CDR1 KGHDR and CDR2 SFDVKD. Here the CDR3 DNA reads TGTGCCACCAGTGACCCTGGGAGGGGCCAGCCCCAGCATTTT. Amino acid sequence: CATSDPGRGQPQHF.

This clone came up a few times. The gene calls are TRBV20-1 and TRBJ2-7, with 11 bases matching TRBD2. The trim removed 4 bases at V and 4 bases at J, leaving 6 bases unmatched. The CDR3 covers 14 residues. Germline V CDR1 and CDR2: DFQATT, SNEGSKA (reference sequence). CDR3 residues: CSAIPTSGNYEQYF. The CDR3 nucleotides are TGCAGTGCTATACCGACTAGCGGGAATTACGAGCAGTACTTC.

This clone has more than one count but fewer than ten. In DNA form, the CDR3 reads TGTGCCAGCAGTCGTTCCCCCCTATACGGCGAGCAGTACTTC. This gives the protein CASSRSPLYGEQYF. The gene calls are TRBV28 and TRBJ2-7; no clear D gene. Germline V gene data show CDR1 as MDHEN and CDR2 as SYDVKM. The CDR3 totals 14 residues. V lost 5 bases, J lost 6 bases, and 17 bases lay in between.

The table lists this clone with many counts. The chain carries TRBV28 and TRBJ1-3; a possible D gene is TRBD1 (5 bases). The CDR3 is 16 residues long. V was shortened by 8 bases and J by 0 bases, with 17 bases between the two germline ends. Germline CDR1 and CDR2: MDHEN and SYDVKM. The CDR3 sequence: CASGRAGGSSGNTIYF. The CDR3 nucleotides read TGTGCCAGCGGCCGCGCGGGGGGATCCTCTGGAAACACCATATATTTT.